A selection of T cell receptor beta chains follows, all from one sample in a study of Ad26.COV2.S vaccination and SARS-CoV-2 variants. Data came from immunoSEQ multiplex PCR; TCRdb stores just in-frame clones and leaves some out. The sample yields under 150,000 clones, roughly 89% seen once. This sample comprised peripheral blood, obtained after recovery from COVID-19. The receptors come from a human donor who had recovered from COVID-19. Each CDR3 is given with its conserved first and last residue. D genes are given only for firm matches. Expanded clones are given a class, and other clones once, few, many or no size at all.

d_gene: TRBD1; v_gene: TRBV12-3/TRBV12-4; j_gene: TRBJ2-7; abundance: -; CDR3nt: TGTGCCAGCAGGGACAGGGGAGGGGACGAGCAGTACTTC; CDR3aa: CASRDRGGDEQYF
d_gene: TRBD2; v_gene: TRBV19; j_gene: TRBJ2-3; abundance: once; CDR3nt: TGTGCCAGTAGCGGGGGGGCGAGGAGCACAGATACGCAGTATTTT; CDR3aa: CASSGGARSTDTQYF
d_gene: -; v_gene: TRBV28; j_gene: TRBJ1-2; abundance: once; CDR3nt: TGTGCCAGCCGAAGCGTAGGGGCCTATGGCTACACCTTC; CDR3aa: CASRSVGAYGYTF
d_gene: -; v_gene: TRBV19; j_gene: TRBJ1-6; abundance: -; CDR3nt: TGTGCCAGTAGTACCCTCCGGGACCGTAGTAATTCACCCCTCCACTTT; CDR3aa: CASSTLRDRSNSPLHF
d_gene: -; v_gene: TRBV7-2; j_gene: TRBJ2-5; abundance: -; CDR3nt: TGTGCCAGCAGCCCCACAGGGCTTAGGGCAGAGACCCAGTACTTC; CDR3aa: CASSPTGLRAETQYF
d_gene: TRBD1; v_gene: TRBV6-1; j_gene: TRBJ1-5; abundance: -; CDR3nt: TGTGCCAGCAGTGAATCCCCAGGAGGGGGCGGTCAGCCCCAGCATTTT; CDR3aa: CASSESPGGGGQPQHF
d_gene: -; v_gene: TRBV3-1/TRBV3-2; j_gene: TRBJ1-2; abundance: -; CDR3nt: TGTGCCAGCAGCCCCCTCGGGGCGGGGGGCTACACCTTC; CDR3aa: CASSPLGAGGYTF
d_gene: -; v_gene: TRBV19; j_gene: TRBJ2-7; abundance: -; CDR3nt: TGTGCCACCAAGGGCGACAACTCCTACGAGCAGTACTTC; CDR3aa: CATKGDNSYEQYF
d_gene: -; v_gene: TRBV14; j_gene: TRBJ2-5; abundance: -; CDR3nt: TGTGCCAGCAGCCAAGCTCCCCTGTTGGACCAAGAGACCCAGTACTTC; CDR3aa: CASSQAPLLDQETQYF
d_gene: -; v_gene: TRBV19; j_gene: TRBJ1-1; abundance: -; CDR3nt: TGTGCCGCCAAACAAGGAGTAGATAGGGGAGGGATGGAAACTGAAGCTTTCTTT; CDR3aa: CAAKQGVDRGGMETEAFF
d_gene: -; v_gene: TRBV5-6; j_gene: TRBJ1-6; abundance: -; CDR3nt: TGTGCCAGCAGCTTTCAGTCCTATTCACCCCTCCACTTT; CDR3aa: CASSFQSYSPLHF
d_gene: -; v_gene: TRBV2; j_gene: TRBJ2-6; abundance: -; CDR3nt: TGTGCCAGCAGTGAGTTCTCTGGGGCCAACGTCCTGACTTTC; CDR3aa: CASSEFSGANVLTF
d_gene: TRBD1; v_gene: TRBV9; j_gene: TRBJ2-5; abundance: -; CDR3nt: TGTGCCAGCAGCGTCTTAGGGGGCTCAGAGACCCAGTACTTC; CDR3aa: CASSVLGGSETQYF
d_gene: -; v_gene: TRBV14; j_gene: TRBJ1-2; abundance: -; CDR3nt: TGTGCCAGCAGCCAAGATAGGGGTGAGTGGAGCTATGGCTACACCTTC; CDR3aa: CASSQDRGEWSYGYTF
d_gene: TRBD1; v_gene: TRBV5-1; j_gene: TRBJ1-1; abundance: -; CDR3nt: TGCGCCAGCAGCTTGGCCATGGACAGGGCCTCAGCTTTCTTT; CDR3aa: CASSLAMDRASAFF
d_gene: -; v_gene: TRBV29-1; j_gene: TRBJ1-2; abundance: once; CDR3nt: TGCAGCGTCCTGGACAAGCCTTATGGCTACACCTTC; CDR3aa: CSVLDKPYGYTF
d_gene: TRBD1; v_gene: TRBV5-5; j_gene: TRBJ1-4; abundance: -; CDR3nt: TGTGCCAGCAGCGATGGGACAGGGGGACTTGAAAAACTGTTTTTT; CDR3aa: CASSDGTGGLEKLFF
d_gene: -; v_gene: TRBV7-2; j_gene: TRBJ1-2; abundance: -; CDR3nt: TGTGCCAGCAGCTTAGATAGGGCCCTCCTCTATGGCTACACCTTC; CDR3aa: CASSLDRALLYGYTF